Listed here are 26 T cell receptor beta chains from one sample, sequenced in a study of blood T cell repertoires in COVID-19. The table came from immunoSEQ multiplex PCR; TCRdb's copy has only in-frame clones and leaves some out. The sample consists of 250,000 to 300,000 clones, 70% to 90% of them appearing once. Input material: peripheral blood. All receptors come from a man aged 30 to 45 with active or convalescent COVID-19.

This clone occurred a few times. V usage is TRBV10-3 and J usage is TRBJ1-1; TRBD1 might be the D (6 bases). The germline V and J ends were trimmed by 8 bases and 5 bases, with 18 bases remaining between them. This CDR3 is built from 14 residues. The germline CDR1 and CDR2 sequences are ENHRY and SYGVKD. The CDR3 here is CAIDPQGRRTEAFF. As DNA, the CDR3 is TGTGCCATCGACCCACAGGGAAGGAGGACTGAAGCTTTCTTT.

The chain employs TRBV5-1 and TRBJ1-1, with 8 positions matching TRBD1. This CDR3 region has 16 residues. Trimming removed 0 bases from V and 6 bases from J; junction bases left unmatched: 10. CDR1 is SGHRS and CDR2 is YFSETQ in the germline V gene. CDR3 sequence: CASSLEGGQGHSEAFF. CDR3 sequence (DNA): TGCGCCAGCAGCTTGGAGGGTGGACAGGGCCACTCTGAAGCTTTCTTT.

The chain recombines TRBV4-3 with TRBJ2-7, with 8 bases that match TRBD1. This CDR3 spans 16 amino acids. The V gene end was trimmed by 4 bases and the J gene end by 5 bases; junction bases not matched to a gene: 13. The germline V gene has CDR1 LGHNA and CDR2 YSLEER. The CDR3 coding sequence is TGCGCCAGCAGCCCCGCCCCGGGACAGGTCGATCACGAGCAGTACTTC. This encodes CASSPAPGQVDHEQYF.

The rearrangement joins TRBV3-1 (or the pseudogene TRBV3-2) to TRBJ1-3; D unclear. The CDR3 length is 16 residues. V dropped 0 bases and J dropped 7 bases, with 16 bases sitting between them. Germline assignment: CDR1 LGHDT and CDR2 YNNKEL (reference sequence). The CDR3: CASSQEVPDWRNTIYF. CDR3 DNA sequence: TGTGCCAGCAGCCAAGAAGTTCCGGACTGGCGGAACACCATATATTTT.

The chain links TRBV5-5 to TRBJ2-3; D might be TRBD1 (5 bases). Germline V lookup: CDR1 SGHKS, CDR2 YYEKEE (reference sequence). The CDR3 length is 15 residues. Trimming removed 5 bases at V and 1 base at J, with 14 bases between. The CDR3 DNA reads as TGTGCCAGCAGTTTCGTAGGGGATGGCACAGATACGCAGTATTTT. Its protein is CASSFVGDGTDTQYF.

This sequence joins TRBV11-2 and TRBJ1-3, with D perhaps TRBD1 (6 bases). There are 14 residues in the CDR3. Germline lookup yields CDR1 SGHAT and CDR2 FQNNGV. The V and J ends lost 0 bases and 4 bases respectively, with 7 bases between them. The CDR3 region is CASSLDRGGNTIYF. As DNA, the CDR3 is TGTGCCAGCAGCTTAGACAGGGGAGGAAACACCATATATTTT.

The genes are TRBV9 and TRBJ2-3; a possible D gene is TRBD1 (6 bases). V was trimmed by 4 bases and J by 5 bases, leaving 14 bases between them. The CDR3 is made up of 14 amino acids. The germline CDR1 and CDR2 sequences are SGDLS and YYNGEE. CDR3 residues: CASSPPGGLDTQYF. The DNA for the CDR3 is TGTGCCAGCAGCCCCCCTGGGGGCTTAGATACGCAGTATTTT.

The genes are TRBV5-1 and TRBJ1-4, with D uncertain. The CDR3 spans 13 residues. Germline assignment: CDR1 SGHRS and CDR2 YFSETQ. The ends were cut back, 0 bases at V and 7 bases at J, with 7 bases in the middle. CDR3 protein: CASSLGTAEKLFF. As DNA, the CDR3 is TGCGCCAGCAGCTTGGGTACAGCTGAAAAACTGTTTTTT.

V is TRBV5-6 and J is TRBJ1-2; unclear D gene. CDR3 length: 12 amino acids. The germline V gene has CDR1 SGHDT and CDR2 YYEEEE. Trimming removed 6 bases at V and 3 bases at J, with 9 bases between. CDR3 DNA sequence: TGTGCCAGCACCCTAGTGGACTATGGCTACACCTTC. Protein sequence: CASTLVDYGYTF.

This chain uses TRBV19 with TRBJ2-1; TRBD1 agrees at 7 bases. CDR1 is LNHDA, CDR2 SQIVND, per germline (reference sequence). CDR3 length: 14 residues. V gave up 4 bases and J gave up 6 bases; unmatched junction bases: 6. In nucleotides, the CDR3 is TGTGCCAGTAGTAATGCCGGGACAGTCAATGAGCAGTTCTTC. This translates into CASSNAGTVNEQFF.

This clone was counted between two and nine times. V is TRBV5-1 and J is TRBJ2-7; maybe TRBD1 (6 bases). The length of the CDR3 is 18 residues. CDR1 and CDR2 from the germline V gene are SGHRS and YFSETQ. Trimming took 1 base from V and 2 from J, leaving 22 bases between them. Here the CDR3 DNA reads TGCGCCAGCAGCTTGAGGATCTCCCGGCAGGGGACGACCTACGAGCAGTACTTC. Amino acids: CASSLRISRQGTTYEQYF.

The J gene is TRBJ2-7, the V gene TRBV11-3; 8 bases agree with TRBD2. The CDR3 loop spans 15 amino acids. V shed 1 base, J shed 2 bases, and the junction held 4 bases outside the gene matches. CDR1 SGHNT and CDR2 YENEEA come from the germline V gene. CDR3 in DNA: TGTGCCAGCAGCTTAGGTTCGGGGGGGCCCTACGAGCAGTACTTC. Translation: CASSLGSGGPYEQYF.

Worth noting for this clone: The identical CDR3 is also encoded by other nucleotide sequences in the sample. This chain joins TRBV12-3 or TRBV12-4 and TRBJ2-5, with TRBD1 identical over 8 bases. After removal of 2 bases from V and 4 bases from J, the junction contained 0 bases not matched to a gene. This CDR3 contains 13 residues. The CDR3 spells CASSLQGAETQYF. The DNA for the CDR3 is TGTGCCAGCAGTTTACAGGGGGCAGAGACCCAGTACTTC.

This chain links TRBV14 with TRBJ1-1, with 8 bases aligning to TRBD1. V was pared by 4 bases and J by 12 bases, with 13 bases of the junction left unmatched. The V gene's germline CDR1 is SGHDN and CDR2 FVKESK. The CDR3 has 14 residues. For the CDR3, the DNA is TGTGCCAGCAGCCTGACAGGGGAAGGGGTACCGACTTTCTTT. Its protein is CASSLTGEGVPTFF. Full variable domain (rest looked up from reference TRBV14 and TRBJ1-1): EAGVTQFPSHSVIEKGQTVTLRCDPISGHDNLYWYRRVMGKEIKFLLHFVKESKQDESGMPNNRFLAERTGGTYSTLKVQPAELEDSGVYFCASSLTGEGVPTFFGQGTRLTVV.

J is TRBJ1-5 and V is TRBV7-2, with 8 bases aligning to TRBD1. After removal of 4 bases from V and 6 bases from J, the junction contained 8 bases not matched to a gene. Per the germline V gene, CDR1 is SGHTA and CDR2 is FQGNSA. The CDR3 extends over 15 amino acids. CDR3 nucleotides: TGTGCCAGCAGCTCGCAGGGGGCCGAGGGTCAGCCCCAGCATTTT. Amino acid sequence: CASSSQGAEGQPQHF.

The chain couples TRBV11-3 to TRBJ1-3; no definite D call. Trimming took off 3 bases at V and 1 base at J, with 7 bases between the two ends. The CDR3 has 14 amino acids. Germline values: CDR1 SGHNT, CDR2 YENEEA. In DNA form, the CDR3 reads TGTGCCAGCAGCTTGGAGGCATCTGGAAACACCATATATTTT. It yields the protein CASSLEASGNTIYF.

The chain couples TRBV2 to TRBJ2-3; 15 bases are shared with TRBD2. CDR3 size: 15 residues. Losses at the gene ends were 8 bases for V and 3 bases for J; bases not matched to a gene: 3. The germline gives CDR1 SNHLY, CDR2 FYNNEI. The CDR3 DNA sequence: TGTGCCAGCGGACTAGCGGGGGGGAGGACAGATACGCAGTATTTT. This codes for CASGLAGGRTDTQYF.

V is TRBV3-1 (or the pseudogene TRBV3-2) and J is TRBJ1-6; D is uncertain. The germline V gene has CDR1 LGHDT and CDR2 YNNKEL (reference sequence). Trimming cost V 0 bases and J 6 bases, with 9 bases left between them. This CDR3 has 15 amino acids. The CDR3 bases are TGTGCCAGCAGCCAAGATAGGGCGGGTAATTCACCCCTCCACTTT. Its translation is CASSQDRAGNSPLHF.

This clone was seen just once. The chain joins TRBV6-5 to TRBJ1-1; D gene uncertain. The V gene's germline CDR1 is MNHEY and CDR2 SVGAGI. The CDR3 covers 13 residues. V shed 8 bases and J shed 1 base, with 11 bases lying between them. DNA of the CDR3: TGTGCCAGCGGGCGCAGTCAGAACACTGAAGCTTTCTTT. Translated, it gives CASGRSQNTEAFF.

The rearrangement links TRBV11-3 to TRBJ2-3, with 8 positions matching TRBD2. The CDR3 has 15 amino acids. V was pared by 1 base and J by 4 bases, with 4 bases of the junction left unmatched. The germline gives CDR1 SGHNT, CDR2 YENEEA. The CDR3 nucleotides read TGTGCCAGCAGCTTAGGCCGGGGGGGCCCAGATACGCAGTATTTT. This gives the protein CASSLGRGGPDTQYF.

V gene TRBV5-1 combines with J gene TRBJ2-5; 10 bases are shared with TRBD2. CDR1 is SGHRS and CDR2 is YFSETQ in the germline V gene. The CDR3 is 15 residues long. The junction had 8 bases not matched to a gene; V was cut back by 8 bases and J by 1 base. CDR3 DNA: TGCGCCAGTACACCTACTAGCGGGGCCCAAGAGACCCAGTACTTC. As protein: CASTPTSGAQETQYF.

V usage is TRBV5-1 and J usage is TRBJ2-1, with 9 bases lining up with TRBD2. V trimming: 5 bases; J trimming: 2 bases; junction bases outside the gene matches: 23. The CDR3 has 21 amino acids. Germline CDR1 is SGHRS and CDR2 is YFSETQ. The CDR3 DNA sequence: TGCGCCAGCAGAGCTCAAATAGAAGGAGCGGGGGGACTCGGCCCCTACAATGAGCAGTTCTTC. Encoded protein: CASRAQIEGAGGLGPYNEQFF.

This rearrangement joins TRBV9 to TRBJ2-5; 7 bases align to TRBD2. CDR1 is SGDLS, CDR2 YYNGEE, per germline. V shed 3 bases and J 5 bases; nucleotides not matched to a gene: 4. The CDR3 consists of 13 residues. In DNA form, the CDR3 reads TGTGCCAGCAGCGCCGGACTAGTGGAGACCCAGTACTTC. Translating gives CASSAGLVETQYF. The full variable domain, its missing parts supplied by reference TRBV9 and TRBJ2-5, is DSGVTQTPKHLITATGQRVTLRCSPRSGDLSVYWYQQSLDQGLQFLIQYYNGEERAKGNILERFSAQQFPDLHSELNLSSLELGDSALYFCASSAGLVETQYFGPGTRLLVL.

V gene TRBV5-4 combines with J gene TRBJ1-1; 7 bases line up with TRBD1. After removal of 5 bases from V and 7 bases from J, the junction contained 5 bases not matched to a gene. Germline CDR1 reads SGHNT; CDR2 reads YYREEE (reference sequence). The CDR3 runs to 12 residues. The CDR3 DNA sequence: TGTGCCAGCAGGTACGGGACAGATGAAGCTTTCTTT. Protein: CASRYGTDEAFF.

J is TRBJ2-1 and V is TRBV3-1 (or the pseudogene TRBV3-2); 9 bases fit TRBD1. J gave up 5 bases and V 4 bases, and 3 bases lay outside the gene matches. The germline gives CDR1 LGHDT, CDR2 YNNKEL (reference sequence). The CDR3 has 14 residues. The CDR3 bases are TGTGCCAGCAGCCTAAGGACAGGGGACAATGAGCAGTTCTTC. Translated: CASSLRTGDNEQFF.

This clone came up once. The chain recombines TRBV3-1 (or the pseudogene TRBV3-2) with TRBJ2-5; unclear D gene. V dropped 0 bases and J dropped 1 base, with 6 bases sitting between them. The CDR3 totals 14 residues. Germline CDR1 and CDR2: LGHDT and YNNKEL (reference sequence). CDR3 bases: TGTGCCAGCAGCCAAGAATACAGCCAAGAGACCCAGTACTTC. It is translated as CASSQEYSQETQYF.